What follows is one T cell receptor (beta chain) and its context. Its antigen remains unknown. Germline CDR1 GTSNPN, CDR2 SVGIG (reference sequence). This CDR3 has 13 residues. The germline V and J ends were trimmed by 0 bases and 3 bases, with 8 bases remaining between them. This specimen belongs to a study of cytomegalovirus exposure and HLA in healthy donors. The primer mix had 60 Vbeta and 13 Jbeta primers. The data were produced by immunoSEQ multiplex PCR, yet TCRdb's version contains in-frame clones alone and is incomplete. This table holds tens of thousands of clones, 80% found once. Study conclusions and caveats: A link between a missense DCLRE1C variant and TCR beta V- and J-gene trimming emerged from a later analysis. Reports credit the classifier with highly specific, highly sensitive diagnosis of cytomegalovirus status.

The sample consisted of PBMCs. This TCR was recovered from a woman between 50 and 59 years old in good health and CMV-seropositive. V and J are TRBV30 and TRBJ1-2, with a weak D call TRBD1 (5 bases). CDR3 nucleotide sequence: TGTGCCTGGAGTGTACGGGGGGACTATGGCTACACCTTC. It translates to CAWSVRGDYGYTF. Full variable domain (missing parts from reference TRBV30 and TRBJ1-2): SQTIHQWPATLVQPVGSPLSLECTVEGTSNPNLYWYRQAAGRGLQLLFYSVGIGQISSEVPQNLSASRPQDRQFILSSKKLLLSDSGFYLCAWSVRGDYGYTFGSGTRLTVV.